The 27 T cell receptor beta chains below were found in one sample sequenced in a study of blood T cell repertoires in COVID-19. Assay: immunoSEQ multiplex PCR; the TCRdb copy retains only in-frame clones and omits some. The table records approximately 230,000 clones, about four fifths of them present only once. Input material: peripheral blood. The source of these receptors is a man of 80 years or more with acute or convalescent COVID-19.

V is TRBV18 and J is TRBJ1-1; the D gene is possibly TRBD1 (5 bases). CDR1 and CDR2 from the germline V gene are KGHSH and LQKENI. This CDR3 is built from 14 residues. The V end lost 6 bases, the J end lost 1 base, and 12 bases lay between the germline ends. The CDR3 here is CASSPTGGNTEAFF. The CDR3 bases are TGTGCCAGCTCTCCCACCGGGGGGAACACTGAAGCTTTCTTT.

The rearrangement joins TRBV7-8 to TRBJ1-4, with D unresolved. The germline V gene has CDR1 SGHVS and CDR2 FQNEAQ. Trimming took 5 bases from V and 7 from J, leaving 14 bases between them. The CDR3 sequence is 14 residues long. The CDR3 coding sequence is TGTGCCAGCAGCCCCTTTCGAAGCGGTGAAAAACTGTTTTTT. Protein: CASSPFRSGEKLFF.

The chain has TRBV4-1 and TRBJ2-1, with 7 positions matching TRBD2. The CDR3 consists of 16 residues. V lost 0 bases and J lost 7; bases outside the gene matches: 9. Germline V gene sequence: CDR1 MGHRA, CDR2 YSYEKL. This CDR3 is CASSQEPGGSWNEQFF. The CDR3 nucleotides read TGCGCCAGCAGCCAAGAACCAGGCGGGAGTTGGAATGAGCAGTTCTTC.

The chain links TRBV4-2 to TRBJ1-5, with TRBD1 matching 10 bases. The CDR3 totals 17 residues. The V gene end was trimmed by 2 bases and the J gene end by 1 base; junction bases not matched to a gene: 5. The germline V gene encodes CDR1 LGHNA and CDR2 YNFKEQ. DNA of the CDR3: TGTGCCAGCAGCCAAACTGACAGGGGGCGGAGCAATCAGCCCCAGCATTTT. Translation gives CASSQTDRGRSNQPQHF.

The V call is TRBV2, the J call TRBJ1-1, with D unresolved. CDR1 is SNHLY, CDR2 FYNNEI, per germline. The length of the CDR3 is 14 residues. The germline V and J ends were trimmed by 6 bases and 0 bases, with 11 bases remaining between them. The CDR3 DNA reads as TGTGCCAGCAGCGCGACACCTCTGAACACTGAAGCTTTCTTT. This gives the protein CASSATPLNTEAFF.

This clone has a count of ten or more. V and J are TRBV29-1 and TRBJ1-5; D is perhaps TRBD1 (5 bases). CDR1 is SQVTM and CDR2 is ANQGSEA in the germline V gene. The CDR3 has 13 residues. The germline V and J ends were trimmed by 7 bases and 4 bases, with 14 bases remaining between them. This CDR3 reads CSAQENLNQPQHF. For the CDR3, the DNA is TGCAGCGCACAGGAGAACCTGAATCAGCCCCAGCATTTT.

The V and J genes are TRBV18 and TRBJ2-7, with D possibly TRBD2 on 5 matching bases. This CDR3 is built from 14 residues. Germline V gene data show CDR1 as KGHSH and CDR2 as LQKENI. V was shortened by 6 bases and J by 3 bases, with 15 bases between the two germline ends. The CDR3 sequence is CASSAGRSGYEQYF. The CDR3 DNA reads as TGTGCCAGCTCGGCTGGCCGGAGCGGCTACGAGCAGTACTTC.

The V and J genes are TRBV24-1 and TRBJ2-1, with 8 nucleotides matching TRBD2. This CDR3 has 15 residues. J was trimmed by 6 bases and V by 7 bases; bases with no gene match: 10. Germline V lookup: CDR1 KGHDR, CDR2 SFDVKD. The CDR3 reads CATRQSGTRGNEQFF. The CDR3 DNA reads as TGTGCCACCAGACAATCCGGGACTAGAGGCAATGAGCAGTTCTTC.

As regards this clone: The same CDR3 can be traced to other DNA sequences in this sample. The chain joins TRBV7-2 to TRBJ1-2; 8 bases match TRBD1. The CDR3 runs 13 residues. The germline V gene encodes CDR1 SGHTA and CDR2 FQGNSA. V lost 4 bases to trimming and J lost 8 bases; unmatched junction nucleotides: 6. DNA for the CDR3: TGTGCCAGCAGCTCCCGGACAGGGAGAGGCTACACCTTC. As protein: CASSSRTGRGYTF.

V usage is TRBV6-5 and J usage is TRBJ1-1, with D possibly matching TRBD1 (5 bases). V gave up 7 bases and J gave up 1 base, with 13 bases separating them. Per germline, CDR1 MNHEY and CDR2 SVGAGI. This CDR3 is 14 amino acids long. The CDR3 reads CASTRVGQNTEAFF. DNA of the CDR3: TGTGCCAGCACCAGGGTAGGGCAGAACACTGAAGCTTTCTTT.

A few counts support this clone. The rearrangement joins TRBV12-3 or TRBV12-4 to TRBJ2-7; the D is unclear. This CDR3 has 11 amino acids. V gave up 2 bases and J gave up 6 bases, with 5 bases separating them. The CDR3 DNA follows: TGTGCCAGCAGTTTATACTCCGAGCAGTACTTC. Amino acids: CASSLYSEQYF.

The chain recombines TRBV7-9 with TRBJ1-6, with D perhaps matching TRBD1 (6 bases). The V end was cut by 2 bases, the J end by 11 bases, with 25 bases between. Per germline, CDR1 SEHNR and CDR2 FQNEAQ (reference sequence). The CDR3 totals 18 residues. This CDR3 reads CASSLRFPGGLPGTPLHF. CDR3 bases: TGTGCCAGCAGCTTACGGTTTCCGGGGGGGCTACCAGGGACACCCCTCCACTTT.

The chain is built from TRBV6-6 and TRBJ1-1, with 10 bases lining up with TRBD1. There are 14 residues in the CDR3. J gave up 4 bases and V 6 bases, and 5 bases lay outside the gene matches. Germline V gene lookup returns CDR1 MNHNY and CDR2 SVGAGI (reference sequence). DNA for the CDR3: TGTGCCAGCAGCTCCGGGACAGGGGCCACTGAAGCTTTCTTT. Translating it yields CASSSGTGATEAFF.

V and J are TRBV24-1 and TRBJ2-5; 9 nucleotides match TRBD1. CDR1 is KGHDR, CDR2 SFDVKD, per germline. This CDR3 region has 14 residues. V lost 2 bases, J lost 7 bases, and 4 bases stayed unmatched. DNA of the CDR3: TGTGCCACCAGTGATTGGGACAGGGAAGGGACCCAGTACTTC. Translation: CATSDWDREGTQYF.

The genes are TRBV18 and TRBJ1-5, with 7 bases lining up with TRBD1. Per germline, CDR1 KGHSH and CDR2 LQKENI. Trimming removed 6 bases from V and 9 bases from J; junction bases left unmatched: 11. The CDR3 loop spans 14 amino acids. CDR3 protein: CASSADRAGSPQHF. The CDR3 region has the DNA TGTGCCAGCTCCGCCGACAGGGCCGGGTCGCCCCAGCATTTT.

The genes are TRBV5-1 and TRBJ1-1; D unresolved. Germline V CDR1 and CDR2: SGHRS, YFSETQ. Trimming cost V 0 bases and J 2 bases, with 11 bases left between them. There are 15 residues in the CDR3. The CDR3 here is CASSLVGSSNTEAFF. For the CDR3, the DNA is TGCGCCAGCAGCTTGGTTGGCAGTTCTAACACTGAAGCTTTCTTT.

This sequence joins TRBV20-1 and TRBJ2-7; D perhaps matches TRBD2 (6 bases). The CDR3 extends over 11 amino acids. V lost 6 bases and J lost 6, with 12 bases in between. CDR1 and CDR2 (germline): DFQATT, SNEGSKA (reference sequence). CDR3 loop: CSAGTGGEQYF. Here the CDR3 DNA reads TGCAGTGCCGGGACTGGCGGCGAGCAGTACTTC.

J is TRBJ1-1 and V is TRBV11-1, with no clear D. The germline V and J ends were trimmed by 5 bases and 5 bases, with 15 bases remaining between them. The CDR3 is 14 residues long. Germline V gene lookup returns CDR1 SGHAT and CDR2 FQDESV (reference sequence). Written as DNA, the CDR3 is TGTGCCAGCAGCCTCCGGTTCGCCGCAACTGAAGCTTTCTTT. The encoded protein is CASSLRFAATEAFF.

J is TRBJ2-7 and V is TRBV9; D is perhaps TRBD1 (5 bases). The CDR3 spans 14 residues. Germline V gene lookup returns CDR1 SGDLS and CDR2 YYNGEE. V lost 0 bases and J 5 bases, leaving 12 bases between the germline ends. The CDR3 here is CASSVESRAHEQYF. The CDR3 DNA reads TGTGCCAGCAGCGTAGAAAGCAGGGCCCACGAGCAGTACTTC.

The CDR3 nucleotides read TGTGCCAGCGTACTCGGACAGGCGCTTTACTACGAGCAGTACTTC. Amino acids: CASVLGQALYYEQYF. V is TRBV2 and J is TRBJ2-7; 7 positions match TRBD1. Germline V gene lookup returns CDR1 SNHLY and CDR2 FYNNEI. With 8 bases clipped from V and 3 bases from J, the junction kept 13 bases outside the gene matches. CDR3 length equals 15 residues.

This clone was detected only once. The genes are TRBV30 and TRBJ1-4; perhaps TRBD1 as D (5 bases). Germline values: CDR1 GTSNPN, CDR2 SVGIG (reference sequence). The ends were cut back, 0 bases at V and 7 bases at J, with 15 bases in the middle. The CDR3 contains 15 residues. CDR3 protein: CAWSVDPSGAEKLFF. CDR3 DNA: TGTGCCTGGAGTGTAGACCCCAGCGGGGCTGAAAAACTGTTTTTT. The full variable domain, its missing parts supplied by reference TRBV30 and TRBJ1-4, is SQTIHQWPATLVQPVGSPLSLECTVEGTSNPNLYWYRQAAGRGLQLLFYSVGIGQISSEVPQNLSASRPQDRQFILSSKKLLLSDSGFYLCAWSVDPSGAEKLFFGSGTQLSVL.

The CDR3 reads CAWRSATSGKTGELFF. In DNA form, the CDR3 reads TGTGCCTGGAGGTCCGCGACTAGCGGGAAAACAGGGGAGCTGTTTTTT. The chain is built from TRBV30 and TRBJ2-2; TRBD2 aligns across 11 bases. After removal of 3 bases from V and 8 bases from J, the junction contained 11 bases not matched to a gene. This CDR3 is 16 amino acids long. The germline gives CDR1 GTSNPN, CDR2 SVGIG (reference sequence).

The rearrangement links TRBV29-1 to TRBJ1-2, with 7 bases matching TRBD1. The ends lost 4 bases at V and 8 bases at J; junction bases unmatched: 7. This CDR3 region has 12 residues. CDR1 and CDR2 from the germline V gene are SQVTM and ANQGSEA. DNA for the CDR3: TGCAGCGTTGGGATAGGGGGCGGGGGCTACACCTTC. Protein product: CSVGIGGGGYTF.

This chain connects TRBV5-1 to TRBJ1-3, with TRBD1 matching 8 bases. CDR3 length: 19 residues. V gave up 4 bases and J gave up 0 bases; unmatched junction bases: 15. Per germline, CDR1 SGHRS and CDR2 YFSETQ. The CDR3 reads CASSLQPLGQAISGNTIYF. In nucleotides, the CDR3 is TGCGCCAGCAGCCTTCAACCCTTGGGACAGGCAATCTCTGGAAACACCATATATTTT.

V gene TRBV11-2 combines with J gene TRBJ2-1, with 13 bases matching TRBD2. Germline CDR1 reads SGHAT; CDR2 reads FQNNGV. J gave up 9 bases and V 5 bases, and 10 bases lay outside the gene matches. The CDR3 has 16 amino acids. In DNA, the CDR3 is TGTGCCAGCAGCCCCGGACTAGCGGGAGCTTTCAGTGAGCAGTTCTTC. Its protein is CASSPGLAGAFSEQFF.

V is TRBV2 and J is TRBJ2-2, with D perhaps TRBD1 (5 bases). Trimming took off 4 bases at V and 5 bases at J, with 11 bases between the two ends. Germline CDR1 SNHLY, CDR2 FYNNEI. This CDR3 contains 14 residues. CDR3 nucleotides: TGTGCCAGCAGTGCGGAGACAGCAACCGGGGAGCTGTTTTTT. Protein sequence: CASSAETATGELFF.

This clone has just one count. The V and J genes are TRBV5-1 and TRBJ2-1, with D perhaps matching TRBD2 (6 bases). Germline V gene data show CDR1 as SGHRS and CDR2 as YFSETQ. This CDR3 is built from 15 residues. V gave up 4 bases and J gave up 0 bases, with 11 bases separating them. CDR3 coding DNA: TGCGCCAGCAGCCGGACTACCAGCTCCTACAATGAGCAGTTCTTC. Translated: CASSRTTSSYNEQFF.